A single T cell receptor (beta chain) is shown here with its context. Its antigen is unknown. The data were produced by immunoSEQ multiplex PCR, yet TCRdb's version contains in-frame clones alone and is incomplete. The sample shows 100,000 or so clones, 80% to 90% of them seen only once. The sample belongs to a study of identifying expanded T cells in peripheral blood. Broader study findings: Across healthy donors, higher total template counts meant significantly greater approximately 2-week count variance.

The sequenced sample was blood. This clonotype originated in a person aged 18 to 70 in good health.

The CDR3 DNA is TGTGCCAGCAGCAAACCGGGACAGGGATCGTCCTACGAGCAGTACTTC. Translating gives CASSKPGQGSSYEQYF. The gene calls are TRBV21-1 and TRBJ2-7; the table's D gene call, TRBD1, was not cross checked with the DNA. TRBV21-1 is reported as a pseudogene. This CDR3 region has 16 residues.